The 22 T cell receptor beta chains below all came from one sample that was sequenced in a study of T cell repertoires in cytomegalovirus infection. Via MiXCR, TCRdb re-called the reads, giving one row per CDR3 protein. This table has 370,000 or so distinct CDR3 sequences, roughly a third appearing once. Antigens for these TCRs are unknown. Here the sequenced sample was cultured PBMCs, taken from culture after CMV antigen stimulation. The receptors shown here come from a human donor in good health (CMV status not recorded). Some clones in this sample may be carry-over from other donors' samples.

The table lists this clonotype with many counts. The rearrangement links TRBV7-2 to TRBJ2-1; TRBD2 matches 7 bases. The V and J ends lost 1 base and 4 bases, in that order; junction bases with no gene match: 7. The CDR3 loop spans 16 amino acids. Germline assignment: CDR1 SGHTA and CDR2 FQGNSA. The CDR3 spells CASSLVGAGNYNEQFF. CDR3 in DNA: TGTGCCAGCAGCTTAGTCGGAGCGGGGAATTACAATGAGCAGTTCTTC.

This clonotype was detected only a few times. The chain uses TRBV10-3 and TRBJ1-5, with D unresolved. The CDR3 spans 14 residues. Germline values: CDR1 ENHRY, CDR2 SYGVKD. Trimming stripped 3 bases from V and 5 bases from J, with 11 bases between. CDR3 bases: TGTGCCATCAGTGAATTGGGGAAGGATCAGCCCCAGCATTTT. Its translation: CAISELGKDQPQHF.

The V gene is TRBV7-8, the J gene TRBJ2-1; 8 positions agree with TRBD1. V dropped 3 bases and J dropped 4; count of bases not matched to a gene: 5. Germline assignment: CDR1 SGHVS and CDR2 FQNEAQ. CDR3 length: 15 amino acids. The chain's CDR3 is CASSLRQGKYNEQFF. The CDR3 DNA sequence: TGTGCCAGCAGCTTGAGACAGGGGAAATACAATGAGCAGTTCTTC.

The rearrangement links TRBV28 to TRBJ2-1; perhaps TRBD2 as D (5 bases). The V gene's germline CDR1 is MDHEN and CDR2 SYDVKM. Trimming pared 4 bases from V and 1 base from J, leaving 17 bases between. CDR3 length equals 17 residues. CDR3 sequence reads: CASSYLFGRLSYNEQFF. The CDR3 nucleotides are TGTGCCAGCAGTTACCTGTTTGGGAGATTGTCCTACAATGAGCAGTTCTTC.

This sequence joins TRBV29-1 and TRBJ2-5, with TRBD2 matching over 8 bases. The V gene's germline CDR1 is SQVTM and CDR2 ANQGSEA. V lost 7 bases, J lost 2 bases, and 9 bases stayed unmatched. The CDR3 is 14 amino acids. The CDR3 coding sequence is TGCAGCGCCGGGACTAGGTGGGCTCAAGAGACCCAGTACTTC. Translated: CSAGTRWAQETQYF.

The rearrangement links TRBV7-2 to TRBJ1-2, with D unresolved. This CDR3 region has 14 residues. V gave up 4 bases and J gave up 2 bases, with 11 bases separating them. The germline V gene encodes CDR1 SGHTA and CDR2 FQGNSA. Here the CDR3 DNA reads TGTGCCAGCAGCTCGGATGGAGTAAACTATGGCTACACCTTC. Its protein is CASSSDGVNYGYTF.

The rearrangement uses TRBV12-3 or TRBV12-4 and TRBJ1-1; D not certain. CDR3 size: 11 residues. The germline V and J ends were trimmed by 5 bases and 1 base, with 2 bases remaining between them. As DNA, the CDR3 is TGTGCCAGCAGTAAGAACACTGAAGCTTTCTTT. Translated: CASSKNTEAFF.

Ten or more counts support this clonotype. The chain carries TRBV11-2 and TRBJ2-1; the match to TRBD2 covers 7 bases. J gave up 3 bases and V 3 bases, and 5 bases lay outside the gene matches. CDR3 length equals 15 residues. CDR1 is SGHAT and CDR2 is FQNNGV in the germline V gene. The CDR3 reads CASSLAGVFYNEQFF. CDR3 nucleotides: TGTGCCAGCAGCTTGGCGGGAGTCTTCTACAATGAGCAGTTCTTC.

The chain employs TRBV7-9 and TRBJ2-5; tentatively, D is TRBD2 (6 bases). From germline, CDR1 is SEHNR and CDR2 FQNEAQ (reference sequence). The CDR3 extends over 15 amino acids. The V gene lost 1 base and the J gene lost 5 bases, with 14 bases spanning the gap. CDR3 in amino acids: CASSLELAVGETQYF. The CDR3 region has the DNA TGTGCCAGCAGCTTAGAACTAGCAGTGGGTGAGACCCAGTACTTC.

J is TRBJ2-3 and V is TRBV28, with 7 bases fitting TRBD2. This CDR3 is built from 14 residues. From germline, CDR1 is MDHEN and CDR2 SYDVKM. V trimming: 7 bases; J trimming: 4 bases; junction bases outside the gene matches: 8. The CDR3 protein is CASIPGGSPDTQYF. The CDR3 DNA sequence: TGTGCCAGCATCCCCGGGGGGAGCCCAGATACGCAGTATTTT.

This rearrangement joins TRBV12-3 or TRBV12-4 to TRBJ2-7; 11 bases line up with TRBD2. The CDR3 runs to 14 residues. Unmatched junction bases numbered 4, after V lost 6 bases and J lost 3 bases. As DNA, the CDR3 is TGTGCCAGCAGACCGGGACTAGCGGACTACGAGCAGTACTTC. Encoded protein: CASRPGLADYEQYF.

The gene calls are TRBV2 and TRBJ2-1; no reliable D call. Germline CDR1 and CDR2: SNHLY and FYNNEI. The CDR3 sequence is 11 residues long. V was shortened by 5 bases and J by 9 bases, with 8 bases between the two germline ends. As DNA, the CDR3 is TGTGCCAGCAGTTCGACTGGTGAGCAGTTCTTC. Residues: CASSSTGEQFF.

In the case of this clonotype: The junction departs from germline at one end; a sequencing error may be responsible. The CDR3 nucleotides read TGTGCCAGCAGCTTGAGCGGGAGGGAGATCTTC. Translated: CASSLSGREIF. V and J are TRBV5-6 and TRBJ2-1; 10 bases agree with TRBD2. The germline V gene encodes CDR1 SGHDT and CDR2 YYEEEE. The CDR3 has 11 amino acids.

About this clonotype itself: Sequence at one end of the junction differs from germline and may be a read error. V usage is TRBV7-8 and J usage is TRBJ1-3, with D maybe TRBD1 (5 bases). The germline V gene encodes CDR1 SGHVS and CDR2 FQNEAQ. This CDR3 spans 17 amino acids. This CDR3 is CASSVATAGGAGNTIYF. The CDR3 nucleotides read TGTGCCAGCAGCGTAGCGACGGCGGGGGGAGCTGGAAACACCATATATTTT.

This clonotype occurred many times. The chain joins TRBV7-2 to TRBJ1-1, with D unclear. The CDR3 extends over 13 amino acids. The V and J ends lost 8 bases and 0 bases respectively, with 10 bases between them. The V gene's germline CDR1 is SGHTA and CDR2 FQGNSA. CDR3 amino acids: CASFKRLNTEAFF. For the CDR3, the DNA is TGTGCCAGCTTTAAGAGGTTGAACACTGAAGCTTTCTTT.

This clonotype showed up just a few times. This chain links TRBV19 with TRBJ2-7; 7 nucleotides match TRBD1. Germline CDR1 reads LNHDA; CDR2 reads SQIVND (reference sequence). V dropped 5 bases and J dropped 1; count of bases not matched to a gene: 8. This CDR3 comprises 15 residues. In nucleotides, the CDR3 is TGTGCCAGTAGTTCCGGGGCGACAGGGTCCTACGAGCAGTACTTC. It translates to CASSSGATGSYEQYF.

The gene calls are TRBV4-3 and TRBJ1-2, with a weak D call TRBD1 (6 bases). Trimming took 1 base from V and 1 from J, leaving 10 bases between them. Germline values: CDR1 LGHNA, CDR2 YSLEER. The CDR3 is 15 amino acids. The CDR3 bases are TGCGCCAGCAGCCAAGTGGACAGCGGTAACTATGGCTACACCTTC. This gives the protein CASSQVDSGNYGYTF.

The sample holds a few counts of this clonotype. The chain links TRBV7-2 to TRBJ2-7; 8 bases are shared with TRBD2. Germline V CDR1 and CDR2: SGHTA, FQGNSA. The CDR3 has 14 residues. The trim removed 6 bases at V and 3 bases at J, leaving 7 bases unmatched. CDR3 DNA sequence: TGTGCCAGCAGGGACTCCGGGACTAGCTACGAGCAGTACTTC. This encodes CASRDSGTSYEQYF.

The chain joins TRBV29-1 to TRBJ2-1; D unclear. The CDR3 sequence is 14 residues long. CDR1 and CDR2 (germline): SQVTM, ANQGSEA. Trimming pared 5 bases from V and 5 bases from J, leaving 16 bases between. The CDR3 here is CSVLSGLTDNEQFF. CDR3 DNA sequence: TGCAGCGTTTTAAGTGGGCTAACAGACAATGAGCAGTTCTTC.

CDR3 coding DNA: TGTGCCAGTCGAACTAGCGGGATTCACAATGAGCAGTTCTTC. Encoded protein: CASRTSGIHNEQFF. V usage is TRBV19 and J usage is TRBJ2-1; 10 bases are a match to TRBD2. CDR1 and CDR2 (germline): LNHDA, SQIVND (reference sequence). The V and J ends lost 8 bases and 5 bases, in that order; junction bases with no gene match: 6. The CDR3 is 14 amino acids.

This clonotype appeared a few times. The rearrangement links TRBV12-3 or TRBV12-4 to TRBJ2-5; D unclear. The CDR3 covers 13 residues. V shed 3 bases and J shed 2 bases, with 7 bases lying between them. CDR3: CASSFSLQETQYF. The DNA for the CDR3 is TGTGCCAGCAGTTTCAGCCTACAAGAGACCCAGTACTTC.

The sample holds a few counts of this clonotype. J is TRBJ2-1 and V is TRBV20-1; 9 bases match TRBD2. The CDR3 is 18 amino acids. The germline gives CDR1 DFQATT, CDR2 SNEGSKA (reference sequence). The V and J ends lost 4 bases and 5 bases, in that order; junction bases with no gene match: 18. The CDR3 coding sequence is TGCAGTGCTACAGACCCGGGTGGGCTAGCGGGATTGCACAATGAGCAGTTCTTC. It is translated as CSATDPGGLAGLHNEQFF.